Below are 5 T cell receptor beta chains sequenced from a single sample in a study of blood T cells in healthy people across ages. A second PCR, run for about 7 to 11 cycles, used a sample-barcoded 5' primer plus a J-beta primer mix. TCRdb processed the 5' RACE reads anew with MiXCR; each CDR3 protein has one entry. The sample gives approximately 1.5 million distinct CDR3 sequences, 35% to 45% of which show up once; roughly 3.7% is in the top ten. What was sequenced was blood. The receptors derive from a woman between 18 and 29 years old in good health.

This clonotype occurred a few times. The chain has TRBV10-2 and TRBJ1-1; the D gene is possibly TRBD1 (6 bases). Germline CDR1 is WSHSY and CDR2 is SAAADI. V was shortened by 6 bases and J by 0 bases, with 14 bases between the two germline ends. The CDR3 loop spans 15 amino acids. CDR3 bases: TGCGCCAGCAGAGGACAGAATAGCATGAACACTGAAGCTTTCTTT. It codes for CASRGQNSMNTEAFF.

CDR3 nucleotides: TGTGCCAGCAGTGACGGAGATTACAATGAGCAGTTCTTC. It specifies CASSDGDYNEQFF. This chain links TRBV6-5 with TRBJ2-1, with D unresolved. From germline, CDR1 is MNHEY and CDR2 SVGAGI. This CDR3 is built from 13 residues. Trimming took off 5 bases at V and 4 bases at J, with 9 bases between the two ends.

This sequence joins TRBV7-2 and TRBJ2-7; 9 positions agree with TRBD2. The J call may be wrong; the DNA end is better matched by TRBJ2-5. This CDR3 comprises 16 residues. The germline CDR1 and CDR2 sequences are SGHTA and FQGNSA. CDR3 loop: CASSSGLAPTSGTQYF. The CDR3 DNA reads as TGTGCCAGCAGCTCAGGACTAGCGCCGACCTCGGGGACCCAGTACTTC.

This clonotype was detected once. This chain links TRBV6-2 or TRBV6-3 with TRBJ2-1, with D maybe TRBD2 (7 bases). Germline lookup yields CDR1 MNHEY and CDR2 SVGEGT. With 2 bases removed from V and 7 bases from J, the gap between germline ends came to 12 bases. The CDR3 is 14 residues long. The CDR3 loop is CASSYGGAENEQFF. The CDR3 nucleotides are TGTGCCAGCAGTTACGGGGGGGCCGAGAATGAGCAGTTCTTC.

This chain uses TRBV10-3 with TRBJ2-7; weak D call: TRBD2 (7 bases). Germline-derived CDR1 and CDR2 are ENHRY and SYGVKD. The length of the CDR3 is 12 residues. Trimming removed 10 bases at V and 5 bases at J, with 15 bases between. The CDR3 spells CATWGGRNEQYF. For the CDR3, the DNA is TGTGCCACTTGGGGGGGCCGGAACGAGCAGTACTTC.